The clone carrying this TCR beta chain was seen repeatedly, ten times or more. What it recognizes is unknown. The data were obtained in a study of CD8 T cells in ankylosing spondylitis. TCRdb processed the 5' RACE reads anew with MiXCR; each CDR3 protein has one entry. Among about 240,000 distinct CDR3 sequences listed, around 9.2% were seen once. Study results and limitations: The authors reported significant enrichment of disease-linked clones in matched ankylosing spondylitis synovial fluid.

Material for sequencing was blood, either unsorted or a sorted T cell fraction (not recorded which). The receptor's source is a male donor with ankylosing spondylitis or in good health (not recorded which).

The CDR3 region has the DNA TGTGCCAGCAGCGCAACAAGTTGGTCCGGGGAGCTGTTTTTT. Translation: CASSATSWSGELFF. The chain joins TRBV9 to TRBJ2-2, with D hard to call. CDR1 and CDR2 from the germline V gene are SGDLS and YYNGEE. The ends were cut back, 3 bases at V and 6 bases at J, with 12 bases in the middle. The CDR3 loop spans 14 amino acids.